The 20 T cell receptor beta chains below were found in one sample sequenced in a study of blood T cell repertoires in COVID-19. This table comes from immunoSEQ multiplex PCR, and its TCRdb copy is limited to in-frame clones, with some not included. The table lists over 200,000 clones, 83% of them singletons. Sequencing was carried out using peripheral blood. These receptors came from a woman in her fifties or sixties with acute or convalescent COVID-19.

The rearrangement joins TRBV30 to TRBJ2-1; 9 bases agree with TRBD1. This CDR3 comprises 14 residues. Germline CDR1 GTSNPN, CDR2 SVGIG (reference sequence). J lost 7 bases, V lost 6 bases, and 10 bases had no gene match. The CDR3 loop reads CACQTGTGKNEQFF. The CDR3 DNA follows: TGTGCCTGCCAAACCGGGACAGGGAAGAATGAGCAGTTCTTC.

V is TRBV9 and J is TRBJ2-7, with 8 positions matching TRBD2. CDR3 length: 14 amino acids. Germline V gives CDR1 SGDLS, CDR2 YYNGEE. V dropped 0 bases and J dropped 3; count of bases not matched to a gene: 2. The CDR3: CASSVDSGGYEQYF. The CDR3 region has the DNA TGTGCCAGCAGCGTAGACAGCGGGGGCTACGAGCAGTACTTC.

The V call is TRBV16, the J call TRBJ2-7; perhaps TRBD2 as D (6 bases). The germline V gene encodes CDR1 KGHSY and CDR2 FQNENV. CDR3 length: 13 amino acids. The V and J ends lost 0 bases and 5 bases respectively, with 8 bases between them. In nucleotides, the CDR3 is TGTGCCAGCAGCCAATCCTGGGGGGACGAGCAGTACTTC. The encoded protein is CASSQSWGDEQYF.

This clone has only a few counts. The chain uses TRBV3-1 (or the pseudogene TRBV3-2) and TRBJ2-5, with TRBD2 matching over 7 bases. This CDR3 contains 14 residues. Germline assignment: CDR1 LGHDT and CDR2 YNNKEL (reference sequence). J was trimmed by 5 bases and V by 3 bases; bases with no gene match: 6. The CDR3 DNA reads TGTGCCAGCAGCCAGGGGAGGGAGTGGGAGACCCAGTACTTC. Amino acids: CASSQGREWETQYF.

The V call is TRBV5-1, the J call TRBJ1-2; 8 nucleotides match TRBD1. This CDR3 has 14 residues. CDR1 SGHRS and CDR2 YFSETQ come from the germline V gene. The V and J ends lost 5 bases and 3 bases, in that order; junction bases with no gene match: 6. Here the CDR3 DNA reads TGCGCCAGCAGGCCTCAACAGGGGGACTATGGCTACACCTTC. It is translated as CASRPQQGDYGYTF.

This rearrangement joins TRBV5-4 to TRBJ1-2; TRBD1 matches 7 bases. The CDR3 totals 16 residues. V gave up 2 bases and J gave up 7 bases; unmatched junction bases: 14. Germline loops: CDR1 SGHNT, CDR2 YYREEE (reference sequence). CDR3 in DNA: TGTGCCAGCAGCTTAGCGAGACAGGGAAAAGTCGGTGGCTACACCTTC. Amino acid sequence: CASSLARQGKVGGYTF.

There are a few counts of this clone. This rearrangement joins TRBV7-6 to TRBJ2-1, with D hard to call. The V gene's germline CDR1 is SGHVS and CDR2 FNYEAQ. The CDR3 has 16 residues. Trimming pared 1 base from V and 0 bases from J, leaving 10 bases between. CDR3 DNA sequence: TGTGCCAGCAGCTTAGGCGCCGTTAGCTCCTACAATGAGCAGTTCTTC. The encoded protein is CASSLGAVSSYNEQFF.

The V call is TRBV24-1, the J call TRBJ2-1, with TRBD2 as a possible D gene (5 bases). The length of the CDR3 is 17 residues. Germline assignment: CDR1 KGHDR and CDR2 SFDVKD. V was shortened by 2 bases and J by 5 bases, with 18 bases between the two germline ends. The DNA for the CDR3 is TGTGCCACCAGTGATTCCCTTAGCGTTAGCAGCCACAATGAGCAGTTCTTC. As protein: CATSDSLSVSSHNEQFF.

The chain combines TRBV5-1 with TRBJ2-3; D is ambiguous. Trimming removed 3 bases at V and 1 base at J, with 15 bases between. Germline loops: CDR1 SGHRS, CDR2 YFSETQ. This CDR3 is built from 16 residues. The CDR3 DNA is TGCGCCAGCAGCTCGGGTGTGGCTAGTGGCACAGATACGCAGTATTTT. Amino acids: CASSSGVASGTDTQYF.

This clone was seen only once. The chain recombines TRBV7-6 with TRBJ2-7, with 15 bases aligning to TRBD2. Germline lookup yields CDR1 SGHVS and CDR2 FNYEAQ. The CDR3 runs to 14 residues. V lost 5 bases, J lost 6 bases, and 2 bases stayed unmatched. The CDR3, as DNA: TGTGCCAGCAGCGTGGGACTAGCGGGAGGCGAGCAGTACTTC. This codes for CASSVGLAGGEQYF.

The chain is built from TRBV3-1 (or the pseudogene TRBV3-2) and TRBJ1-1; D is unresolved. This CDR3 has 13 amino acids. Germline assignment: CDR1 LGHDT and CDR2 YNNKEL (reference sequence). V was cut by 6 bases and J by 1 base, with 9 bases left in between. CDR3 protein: CASSVGRNTEAFF. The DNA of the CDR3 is TGTGCCAGCAGTGTGGGCCGGAACACTGAAGCTTTCTTT.

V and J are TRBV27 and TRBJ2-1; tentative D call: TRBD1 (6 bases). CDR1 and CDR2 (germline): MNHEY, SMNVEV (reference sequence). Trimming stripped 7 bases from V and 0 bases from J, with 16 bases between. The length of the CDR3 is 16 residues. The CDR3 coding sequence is TGTGCCAGCAATTCAATCCACAGGGACTCCTACAATGAGCAGTTCTTC. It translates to CASNSIHRDSYNEQFF.

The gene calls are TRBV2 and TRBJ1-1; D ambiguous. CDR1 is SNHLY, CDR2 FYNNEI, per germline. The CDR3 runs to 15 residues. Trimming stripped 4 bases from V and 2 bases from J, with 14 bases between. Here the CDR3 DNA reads TGTGCCAGCAGTGGGGGAGAGTATGTCAACACTGAAGCTTTCTTT. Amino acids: CASSGGEYVNTEAFF.

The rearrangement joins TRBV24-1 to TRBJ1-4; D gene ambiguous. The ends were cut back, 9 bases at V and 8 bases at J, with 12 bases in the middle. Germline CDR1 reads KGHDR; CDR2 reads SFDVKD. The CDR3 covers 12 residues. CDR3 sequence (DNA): TGTGCCACCCCGACCGAGGGCGAAAAACTGTTTTTT. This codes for CATPTEGEKLFF.

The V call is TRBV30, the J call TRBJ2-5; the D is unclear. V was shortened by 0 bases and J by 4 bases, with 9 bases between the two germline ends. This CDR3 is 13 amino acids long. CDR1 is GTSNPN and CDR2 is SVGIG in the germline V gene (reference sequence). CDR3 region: CAWSVRLAETQYF. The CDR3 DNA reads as TGTGCCTGGAGTGTACGGTTAGCAGAGACCCAGTACTTC.

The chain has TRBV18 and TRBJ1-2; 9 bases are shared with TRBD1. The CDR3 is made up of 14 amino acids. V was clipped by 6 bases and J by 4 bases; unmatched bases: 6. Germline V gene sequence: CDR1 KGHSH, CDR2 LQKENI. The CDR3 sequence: CASSRTGEAYGYTF. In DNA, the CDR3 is TGTGCCAGCTCCCGGACAGGGGAGGCCTATGGCTACACCTTC. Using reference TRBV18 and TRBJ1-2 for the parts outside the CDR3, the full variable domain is NAGVMQNPRHLVRRRGQEARLRCSPMKGHSHVYWYRQLPEEGLKFMVYLQKENIIDESGMPKERFSAEFPKEGPSILRIQQVVRGDSAAYFCASSRTGEAYGYTFGSGTRLTVV.

In DNA form, the CDR3 reads TGTGCCAGCAGTTTTTGGGGACAGAAGAATTCACCCCTCCACTTT. Residues: CASSFWGQKNSPLHF. The chain joins TRBV28 to TRBJ1-6, with 7 bases aligning to TRBD1. The ends lost 3 bases at V and 7 bases at J; junction bases unmatched: 6. The CDR3 consists of 15 residues. Germline V gene lookup returns CDR1 MDHEN and CDR2 SYDVKM.

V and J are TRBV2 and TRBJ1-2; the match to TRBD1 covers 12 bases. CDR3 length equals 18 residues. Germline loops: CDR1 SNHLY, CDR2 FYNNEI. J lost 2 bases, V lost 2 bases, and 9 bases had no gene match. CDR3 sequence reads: CASSEKETGTGGNYGYTF. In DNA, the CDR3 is TGTGCCAGCAGTGAAAAAGAGACCGGGACAGGGGGCAACTATGGCTACACCTTC.

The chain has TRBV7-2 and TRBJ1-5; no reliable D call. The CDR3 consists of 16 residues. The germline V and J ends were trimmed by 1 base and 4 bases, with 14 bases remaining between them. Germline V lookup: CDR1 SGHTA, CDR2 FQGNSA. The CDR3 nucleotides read TGTGCCAGCAGCTTAGTATCGACACAAAAAAATCAGCCCCAGCATTTT. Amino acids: CASSLVSTQKNQPQHF.

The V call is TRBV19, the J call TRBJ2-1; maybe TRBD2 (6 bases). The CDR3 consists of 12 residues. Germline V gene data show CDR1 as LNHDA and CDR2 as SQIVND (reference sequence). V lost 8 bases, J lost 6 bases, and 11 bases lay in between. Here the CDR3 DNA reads TGTGCCAGTCAGGACTACACCAATGAGCAGTTCTTC. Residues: CASQDYTNEQFF.